This TCR beta chain stems from a study of blood T cell repertoires in COVID-19. The wider study: COVID-19 samples, acute and convalescent, were from the United States, Italy and Spain.

V was pared by 6 bases and J by 0 bases, with 7 bases of the junction left unmatched. CDR1 SGHAT and CDR2 FQNNGV come from the germline V gene. This CDR3 region has 16 residues. Sequencing used immunoSEQ multiplex PCR; TCRdb keeps in-frame clones, though not all of them. Of 140,000 to 150,000 clones in the sample, roughly nine tenths were seen once. The chain couples TRBV11-2 to TRBJ2-2, with 7 bases aligning to TRBD2. Specimen: peripheral blood. This receptor was obtained from a woman aged 55-69 years with active COVID-19. The CDR3 spells CASRESGTTNTGELFF. The CDR3 region has the DNA TGTGCCAGCAGAGAATCCGGGACTACGAACACCGGGGAGCTGTTTTTT.